The sample holds many counts of the clone carrying this T cell receptor beta chain. Via MiXCR, TCRdb re-called the 5' RACE reads, giving one row per CDR3 protein. The sample contains around 130,000 distinct CDR3 sequences, about 5.9% of which appear only once. The sample belongs to a study of T-cell memory formation after mild COVID-19. V lost 4 bases and J lost 4; bases outside the gene matches: 13. CDR3 length equals 16 residues. The germline V gene encodes CDR1 SGDLS and CDR2 YYNGEE. Sequenced input: PBMCs or a T cell subset sorted from them (not recorded which). The chain has TRBV9 and TRBJ1-1, with 7 bases fitting TRBD1. This TCR came from an adult woman who had mild COVID-19 (a few samples of this study predate the infection). Cell type and time point are not known. In nucleotides, the CDR3 is TGTGCCAGCAGCTCACGACAGGGAGCGTTGGGCACTGAAGCTTTCTTT. This gives the protein CASSSRQGALGTEAFF.